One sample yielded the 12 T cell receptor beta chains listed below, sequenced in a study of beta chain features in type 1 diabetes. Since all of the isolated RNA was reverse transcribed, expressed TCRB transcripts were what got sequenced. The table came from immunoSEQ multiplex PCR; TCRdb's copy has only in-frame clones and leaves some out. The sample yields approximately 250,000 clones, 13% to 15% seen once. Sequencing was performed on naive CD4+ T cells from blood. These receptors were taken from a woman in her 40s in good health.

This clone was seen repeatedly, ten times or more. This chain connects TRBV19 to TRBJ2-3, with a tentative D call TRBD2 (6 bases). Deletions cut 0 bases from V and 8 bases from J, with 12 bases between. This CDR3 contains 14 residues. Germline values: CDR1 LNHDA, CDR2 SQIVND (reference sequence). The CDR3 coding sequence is TGTGCCAGTAGTATAGAGTGGAGGGCGCCTACGCAGTATTTT. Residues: CASSIEWRAPTQYF.

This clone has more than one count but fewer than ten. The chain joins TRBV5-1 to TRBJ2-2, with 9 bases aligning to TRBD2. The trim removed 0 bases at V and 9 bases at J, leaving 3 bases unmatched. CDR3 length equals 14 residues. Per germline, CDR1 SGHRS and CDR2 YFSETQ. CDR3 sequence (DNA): TGCGCCAGCAGCTTGGCAGCGGGGGGCCGGGAGCTGTTTTTT. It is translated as CASSLAAGGRELFF.

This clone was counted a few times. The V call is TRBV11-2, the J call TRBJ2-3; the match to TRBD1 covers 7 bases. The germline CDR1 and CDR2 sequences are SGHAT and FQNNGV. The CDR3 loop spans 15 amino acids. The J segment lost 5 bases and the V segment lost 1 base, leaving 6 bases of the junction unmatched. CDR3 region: CASSLGGGQVDTQYF. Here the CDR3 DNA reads TGTGCCAGCAGCTTAGGAGGGGGCCAGGTAGATACGCAGTATTTT.

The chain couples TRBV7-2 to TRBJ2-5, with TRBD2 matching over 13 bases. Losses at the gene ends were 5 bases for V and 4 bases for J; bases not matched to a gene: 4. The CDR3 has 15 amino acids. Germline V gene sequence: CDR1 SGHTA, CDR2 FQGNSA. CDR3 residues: CASSPRTSGGETQYF. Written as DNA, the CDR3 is TGTGCCAGCAGCCCCCGGACTAGCGGGGGAGAGACCCAGTACTTC. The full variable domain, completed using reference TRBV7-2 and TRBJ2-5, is GAGVSQSPSNKVTEKGKDVELRCDPISGHTALYWYRQSLGQGLEFLIYFQGNSAPDKSGLPSDRFSAERTGGSVSTLTIQRTQQEDSAVYLCASSPRTSGGETQYFGPGTRLLVL.

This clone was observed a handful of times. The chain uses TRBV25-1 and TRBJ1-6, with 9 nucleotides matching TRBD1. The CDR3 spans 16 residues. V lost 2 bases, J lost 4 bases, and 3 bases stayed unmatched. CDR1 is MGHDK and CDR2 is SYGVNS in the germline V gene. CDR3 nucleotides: TGTGCCAGCAGTGAAGGGACAGGGTTATATAATTCACCCCTCCACTTT. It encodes CASSEGTGLYNSPLHF.

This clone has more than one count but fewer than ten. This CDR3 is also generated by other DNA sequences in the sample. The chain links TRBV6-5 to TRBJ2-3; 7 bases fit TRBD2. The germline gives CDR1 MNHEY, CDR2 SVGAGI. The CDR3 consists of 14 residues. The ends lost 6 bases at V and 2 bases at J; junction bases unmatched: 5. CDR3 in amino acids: CASSRGGSTDTQYF. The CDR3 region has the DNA TGTGCCAGCAGCCGCGGGGGATCCACAGATACGCAGTATTTT.

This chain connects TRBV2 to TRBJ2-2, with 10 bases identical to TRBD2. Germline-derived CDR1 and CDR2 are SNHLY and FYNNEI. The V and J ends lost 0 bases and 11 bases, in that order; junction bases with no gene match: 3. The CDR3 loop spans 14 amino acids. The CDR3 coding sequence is TGTGCCAGCAGTGAAGCTCGGACTAGCGGAGAGCTGTTTTTT. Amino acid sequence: CASSEARTSGELFF.

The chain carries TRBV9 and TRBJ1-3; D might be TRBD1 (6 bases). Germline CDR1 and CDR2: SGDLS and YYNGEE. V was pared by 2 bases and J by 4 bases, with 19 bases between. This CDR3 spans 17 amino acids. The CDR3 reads CASSVGTTGFAGNTIYF. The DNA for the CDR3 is TGTGCCAGCAGCGTGGGGACTACAGGGTTCGCGGGAAACACCATATATTTT.

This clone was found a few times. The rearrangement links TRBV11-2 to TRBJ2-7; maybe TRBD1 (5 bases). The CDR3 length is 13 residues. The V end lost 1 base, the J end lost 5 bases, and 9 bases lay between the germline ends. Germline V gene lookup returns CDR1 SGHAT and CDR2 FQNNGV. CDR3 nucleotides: TGTGCCAGCAGCTTAGGCCCACAGGACGAGCAGTACTTC. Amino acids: CASSLGPQDEQYF.

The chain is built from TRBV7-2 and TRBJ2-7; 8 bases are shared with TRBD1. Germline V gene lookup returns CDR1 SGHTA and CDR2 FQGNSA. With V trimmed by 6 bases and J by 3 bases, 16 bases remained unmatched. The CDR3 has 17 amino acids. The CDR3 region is CASSQGQGRAGSYEQYF. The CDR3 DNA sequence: TGTGCCAGCAGTCAAGGACAGGGAAGGGCAGGGAGCTACGAGCAGTACTTC.

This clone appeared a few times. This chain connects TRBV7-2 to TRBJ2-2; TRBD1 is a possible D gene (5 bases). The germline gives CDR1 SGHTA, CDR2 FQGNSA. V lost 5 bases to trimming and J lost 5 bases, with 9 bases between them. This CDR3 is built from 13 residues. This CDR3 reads CASSPGHTGELFF. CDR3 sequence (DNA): TGTGCCAGCAGCCCCGGACATACCGGGGAGCTGTTTTTT.

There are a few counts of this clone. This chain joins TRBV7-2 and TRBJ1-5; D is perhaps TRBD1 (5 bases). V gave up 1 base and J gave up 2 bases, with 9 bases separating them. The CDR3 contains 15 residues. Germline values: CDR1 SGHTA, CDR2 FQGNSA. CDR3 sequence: CASSLEWGGNQPQHF. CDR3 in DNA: TGTGCCAGCAGCTTAGAGTGGGGGGGCAATCAGCCCCAGCATTTT.